This entry features one T cell receptor beta chain sequence. Produced via immunoSEQ multiplex PCR; TCRdb's table is partial and in-frame only. The sample has approximately 160,000 clones, 85% to 95% seen once. The data were taken from a study of control samples from healthy donors and cancer patients. Germline-derived CDR1 and CDR2 are MNHEY and SVGEGT. CDR3 length equals 16 residues. The V end lost 6 bases, the J end lost 6 bases, and 20 bases lay between the germline ends. This clonotype was obtained from a woman in her fifties or sixties in good health. The sample taken for sequencing was blood. The chain is built from TRBV6-2 or TRBV6-3 and TRBJ1-4; D may be TRBD1 (5 bases). The CDR3 region has the DNA TGTGCCAGCAGCAATACCCCGTCGGGGGGGGATGAAAAACTGTTTTTT. It is translated as CASSNTPSGGDEKLFF.